Listed here are 26 T cell receptor beta chains from one sample, sequenced in a study of T cells after posttransplantation cyclophosphamide. Some clones are missing from TCRdb's copy, which holds only in-frame ones; the method was immunoSEQ multiplex PCR. Recorded here are fewer than 3,000 clones, none singletons. Treatment was busulfan-fludarabine conditioning, a marrow graft, and cyclophosphamide on days +3 and +4. The sample consisted of PBMCs, taken 30 days after allogeneic stem cell transplant with posttransplant cyclophosphamide. Every receptor here comes from a female patient aged 60 to 70 who received an allogeneic stem cell transplant from an unrelated donor, was CMV-positive, and had acute GVHD only. Part of the T cell pool may stem from the graft donor.

The sample holds many counts of this clone. The chain employs TRBV7-8 and TRBJ1-4; 9 positions agree with TRBD1. Germline-derived CDR1 and CDR2 are SGHVS and FQNEAQ. This CDR3 is built from 15 residues. The V segment lost 6 bases and the J segment 8 bases; nucleotides outside the gene matches: 10. The CDR3 DNA reads as TGTGCCAGCAGGCAAACAGGGGGCGTCGGGGAAAAACTGTTTTTT. Encoded protein: CASRQTGGVGEKLFF. Combining the CDR3 with reference TRBV7-8 and TRBJ1-4 gives the whole variable domain GAGVSQSPRYKVAKRGQDVALRCDPISGHVSLFWYQQALGQGPEFLTYFQNEAQLDKSGLPSDRFFAERPEGSVSTLKIQRTQQEDSAVYLCASRQTGGVGEKLFFGSGTQLSVL.

The rearrangement uses TRBV29-1 and TRBJ2-5; D may be TRBD2 (6 bases). The ends were cut back, 5 bases at V and 5 bases at J, with 15 bases in the middle. The CDR3 covers 13 residues. Germline V CDR1 and CDR2: SQVTM, ANQGSEA. The CDR3 loop is CSVFGVGGETQYF. For the CDR3, the DNA is TGCAGCGTTTTCGGGGTCGGAGGGGAGACCCAGTACTTC.

This clone is labeled as medium-sized. As DNA, the CDR3 is TGTGCCAGCAGCCATGACAGGCCCCAACTGAACATTCAGTACTTC. It codes for CASSHDRPQLNIQYF. The rearrangement uses TRBV7-9 and TRBJ2-4; D possibly corresponds to TRBD1 (6 bases). Germline V CDR1 and CDR2: SEHNR, FQNEAQ (reference sequence). V lost 5 bases to trimming and J lost 7 bases, with 18 bases between them. CDR3 length: 15 residues.

This clone is categorized as medium-sized. V gene TRBV28 combines with J gene TRBJ2-5; tentative D call: TRBD2 (5 bases). CDR3 length equals 15 residues. V lost 2 bases and J lost 4, with 14 bases in between. Germline CDR1 reads MDHEN; CDR2 reads SYDVKM. The CDR3 coding sequence is TGTGCCAGCAGTTTAACGGCGGGTTCGGTAGAGACCCAGTACTTC. This sequence encodes CASSLTAGSVETQYF.

This clone is categorized as medium-sized. V usage is TRBV6-1 and J usage is TRBJ1-1, with D possibly TRBD1 on 5 matching bases. Germline V lookup: CDR1 MNHNS, CDR2 SASEGT. The CDR3 totals 13 residues. Trimming removed 6 bases at V and 3 bases at J, with 11 bases between. The CDR3 DNA reads as TGTGCCAGCAGCGGCTGGGGGGACACTGAAGCTTTCTTT. Translated, it gives CASSGWGDTEAFF.

This clone was picked up many times. The V gene is TRBV7-8, the J gene TRBJ1-2; maybe TRBD1 (5 bases). Per the germline V gene, CDR1 is SGHVS and CDR2 is FQNEAQ. The CDR3 consists of 14 residues. Trimming took off 2 bases at V and 8 bases at J, with 15 bases between the two ends. The CDR3 spells CASSLSRGAGGYTF. Here the CDR3 DNA reads TGTGCCAGCAGCTTATCGAGGGGAGCGGGCGGCTACACCTTC. Together with reference TRBV7-8 and TRBJ1-2, the CDR3 gives the full variable domain: GAGVSQSPRYKVAKRGQDVALRCDPISGHVSLFWYQQALGQGPEFLTYFQNEAQLDKSGLPSDRFFAERPEGSVSTLKIQRTQQEDSAVYLCASSLSRGAGGYTFGSGTRLTVV.

This clone was observed many times. V usage is TRBV6-5 and J usage is TRBJ1-5; 9 nucleotides match TRBD1. Germline CDR1 MNHEY, CDR2 SVGAGI. V lost 8 bases and J lost 4; bases outside the gene matches: 3. The CDR3 has 13 residues. The CDR3 loop is CASRGTGNQPQHF. CDR3 DNA: TGTGCCAGCCGCGGGACAGGGAATCAGCCCCAGCATTTT.

This clone occurred many times. The CDR3 nucleotides are TGTGCCAGCAGTTTAGGACAGGGGCTAGAAGAGACCCAGTACTTC. It yields the protein CASSLGQGLEETQYF. V gene TRBV27 combines with J gene TRBJ2-5; the match to TRBD1 covers 9 bases. Losses at the gene ends were 2 bases for V and 3 bases for J; bases not matched to a gene: 4. From germline, CDR1 is MNHEY and CDR2 SMNVEV (reference sequence). The CDR3 extends over 15 amino acids.

This clone was picked up many times. The chain carries TRBV28 and TRBJ2-7, with D uncertain. With 8 bases removed from V and 7 bases from J, the gap between germline ends came to 15 bases. Germline V gene data show CDR1 as MDHEN and CDR2 as SYDVKM. This CDR3 spans 12 amino acids. The CDR3 reads CASSPSFREQYF. CDR3 coding DNA: TGTGCCAGCTCACCCTCTTTTCGGGAGCAGTACTTC.

Many counts were recorded for this clone. The chain couples TRBV28 to TRBJ2-4, with 10 nucleotides matching TRBD1. The CDR3 contains 18 residues. The germline gives CDR1 MDHEN, CDR2 SYDVKM. Trimming cost V 6 bases and J 0 bases; bases outside gene matches: 11. Here the CDR3 DNA reads TGTGCCAGCAGACCGGGACAGGGGACCTCCTTAGCCAAAAACATTCAGTACTTC. Encoded protein: CASRPGQGTSLAKNIQYF.

By its share, this clone is medium-sized. This sample also contains other DNA sequences that code for the same CDR3. This chain uses TRBV4-3 with TRBJ1-2; 9 bases match TRBD1. Trimming removed 0 bases from V and 5 bases from J; junction bases left unmatched: 10. Germline assignment: CDR1 LGHNA and CDR2 YSLEER. The length of the CDR3 is 17 residues. DNA of the CDR3: TGCGCCAGCAGCCAAGACCCCCGGGGACAGGGCGTATATGGCTACACCTTC. Its protein product is CASSQDPRGQGVYGYTF.

The sample holds many counts of this clone. J is TRBJ1-5 and V is TRBV7-2; 9 bases are a match to TRBD1. The CDR3 is 15 residues long. Unmatched junction bases numbered 7, after V lost 7 bases and J lost 3 bases. Germline assignment: CDR1 SGHTA and CDR2 FQGNSA. This chain's CDR3 is CASTHRGRDNQPQHF. In nucleotides, the CDR3 is TGTGCCAGCACCCACAGGGGGCGCGACAATCAGCCCCAGCATTTT.

This clone has a count of ten or more. The V call is TRBV7-9, the J call TRBJ1-2; tentative D call: TRBD1 (5 bases). V lost 0 bases, J lost 0 bases, and 14 bases lay in between. The CDR3 runs to 17 residues. Germline loops: CDR1 SEHNR, CDR2 FQNEAQ (reference sequence). The CDR3 nucleotides are TGTGCCAGCAGCTTAGCGGGGGGAGAGGGAGCTAACTATGGCTACACCTTC. It specifies CASSLAGGEGANYGYTF.

This clone was detected many times. The chain is built from TRBV5-5 and TRBJ2-7; tentatively, D is TRBD2 (5 bases). The CDR3 runs 11 residues. The V and J ends lost 5 bases and 4 bases respectively, with 7 bases between them. Germline values: CDR1 SGHKS, CDR2 YYEKEE (reference sequence). CDR3 nucleotides: TGTGCCAGCAGGCGAGGGTACGAGCAGTACTTC. This sequence encodes CASRRGYEQYF.

This clone was observed at least ten times. One end of the junction varies from germline; a read error may be responsible. CDR3 nucleotides: TGTGCTAGCAGCCTCACTGCCGGGGGTAACAATGAGCAGTTCTTC. Amino acid sequence: CASSLTAGGNNEQFF. The chain couples TRBV7-7 to TRBJ2-1, with a tentative D call TRBD2 (6 bases). Germline CDR1 reads SSHAT; CDR2 reads FNYEAQ (reference sequence). The CDR3 runs to 15 residues.

In its sample, this clone was seen many times. The rearrangement joins TRBV7-9 to TRBJ2-7; possible D gene TRBD2, 5 bases. The germline CDR1 and CDR2 sequences are SEHNR and FQNEAQ (reference sequence). This CDR3 has 14 amino acids. Deletions cut 3 bases from V and 1 base from J, with 10 bases between. CDR3 nucleotides: TGTGCCAGCAGCTTCGACACTAGTTCCTACGAGCAGTACTTC. Translating gives CASSFDTSSYEQYF. Variable domain in full (rest from reference TRBV7-9 and TRBJ2-7): DTGVSQNPRHKITKRGQNVTFRCDPISEHNRLYWYRQTLGQGPEFLTYFQNEAQLEKSRLLSDRFSAERPKGSFSTLEIQRTEQGDSAMYLCASSFDTSSYEQYFGPGTRLTVT.

This clone was detected many times. The chain's CDR3 is CASTRRLGYEQYF. The CDR3 DNA reads as TGTGCCAGCACAAGGAGACTCGGATACGAGCAGTACTTC. The chain joins TRBV2 to TRBJ2-7; no definite D call. Germline values: CDR1 SNHLY, CDR2 FYNNEI. This CDR3 has 13 amino acids. The V gene lost 7 bases and the J gene lost 4 bases, with 14 bases spanning the gap.

By frequency in the sample, this clone is medium-sized. J is TRBJ2-1 and V is TRBV29-1, with 11 bases lining up with TRBD2. The CDR3 loop spans 14 amino acids. Germline CDR1 SQVTM, CDR2 ANQGSEA. J was trimmed by 8 bases and V by 3 bases; bases with no gene match: 6. CDR3 in amino acids: CSVDSGGAGYEQFF. The CDR3 nucleotides are TGCAGCGTTGATAGCGGGGGGGCTGGTTATGAGCAGTTCTTC.

This clone was seen only a few times. Here the CDR3 DNA reads TGCAGCGTTGGGGGACAGGGGGGTTCACCCCTCCACTTT. It translates to CSVGGQGGSPLHF. This sequence joins TRBV29-1 and TRBJ1-6; TRBD1 agrees at 11 bases. CDR1 is SQVTM, CDR2 ANQGSEA, per germline. J lost 9 bases, V lost 4 bases, and 2 bases had no gene match. This CDR3 region has 13 residues. Supplemented by reference TRBV29-1 and TRBJ1-6, the full variable domain reads SAVISQKPSRDICQRGTSLTIQCQVDSQVTMMFWYRQQPGQSLTLIATANQGSEATYESGFVIDKFPISRPNLTFSTLTVSNMSPEDSSIYLCSVGGQGGSPLHFGNGTRLTVT.

This clone was detected many times. The rearrangement links TRBV15 to TRBJ2-7; tentative D call: TRBD2 (6 bases). This CDR3 spans 12 amino acids. Per the germline V gene, CDR1 is LNHNV and CDR2 is YYDKDF (reference sequence). V was trimmed by 1 base and J by 6 bases, leaving 7 bases between them. Here the CDR3 DNA reads TGTGCCACCAGCAGAGTGGGACTCGAGCAGTACTTC. Protein product: CATSRVGLEQYF.

A few counts support this clone. V and J are TRBV13 and TRBJ2-7; TRBD1 matches 9 bases. The CDR3 is made up of 13 amino acids. Germline V gene sequence: CDR1 PRHDT, CDR2 FYEKMQ (reference sequence). V dropped 6 bases and J dropped 3; count of bases not matched to a gene: 3. The DNA of the CDR3 is TGTGCCAGCAGTCTGGGACAGGGCTACGAGCAGTACTTC. Translated: CASSLGQGYEQYF.

This clone was recorded many times. This chain joins TRBV13 and TRBJ2-7, with 7 bases lining up with TRBD2. The CDR3 sequence is 12 residues long. The trim removed 3 bases at V and 6 bases at J, leaving 2 bases unmatched. Germline V gene data show CDR1 as PRHDT and CDR2 as FYEKMQ (reference sequence). CDR3 DNA: TGTGCCAGCAGCTTGGGGGGGTCCGAGCAGTACTTC. The encoded protein is CASSLGGSEQYF.

In this sample, this clone turned up many times. J is TRBJ2-7 and V is TRBV4-3; tentative D call: TRBD1 (6 bases). The germline V and J ends were trimmed by 0 bases and 2 bases, with 11 bases remaining between them. Germline V gives CDR1 LGHNA, CDR2 YSLEER. The CDR3 is 15 residues long. The CDR3 region has the DNA TGCGCCAGCAGCCAAGAGTGGACAGTAGCCTACGAGCAGTACTTC. This encodes CASSQEWTVAYEQYF.

By its share, this clone is medium-sized (0.01 to 0.1%). This chain links TRBV6-5 with TRBJ2-7, with a tentative D call TRBD1 (5 bases). Germline values: CDR1 MNHEY, CDR2 SVGAGI. The CDR3 is 14 amino acids. Trimming shortened V by 2 bases and J by 6 bases, and 14 bases separated the two germline ends. The CDR3 reads CASSYGAALGEQYF. In nucleotides, the CDR3 is TGTGCCAGCAGTTACGGGGCCGCACTGGGCGAGCAGTACTTC.

Within the sample, this clone is medium-sized (0.01 to 0.1%). Here the CDR3 reads CACVLERQGFSHTDTQYF. The CDR3 bases are TGTGCCTGCGTCCTAGAGAGACAGGGATTTTCACACACAGATACGCAGTATTTT. The chain uses TRBV6-4 and TRBJ2-3, with TRBD1 identical over 7 bases. The J segment lost 2 bases and the V segment lost 11 bases, leaving 22 bases of the junction unmatched. CDR1 MRHNA and CDR2 SNTAGT come from the germline V gene. There are 18 residues in the CDR3.

Ten or more counts support this clone. This chain links TRBV28 with TRBJ2-2, with 7 bases fitting TRBD1. Trimming took 6 bases from V and 4 from J; bases not matched to a gene: 8. Looked up from germline, CDR1 is MDHEN and CDR2 is SYDVKM. This CDR3 spans 15 amino acids. CDR3 in amino acids: CASRGVGQLTGELFF. Here the CDR3 DNA reads TGTGCCAGCAGGGGCGTGGGACAGCTCACCGGGGAGCTGTTTTTT.